These 6 T cell receptor beta chains came from one sample sequenced in a study of blood T cell repertoires in COVID-19. The repertoire was sequenced with immunoSEQ multiplex PCR; TCRdb's copy has only in-frame clones and lacks some. The top ten hold roughly 5.9% of the sample, which has under 200,000 clones, 86% seen once. Sequences were obtained from PBMCs or T cells enriched from blood (not recorded which). The receptor source for this set is a man aged 35 to 55 with acute COVID-19.

This chain joins TRBV30 and TRBJ2-1, with 7 positions matching TRBD1. This CDR3 has 13 amino acids. Germline trimming cut 1 base from V and 12 bases from J; bases unmatched to any gene: 9. Looked up from germline, CDR1 is GTSNPN and CDR2 is SVGIG (reference sequence). The CDR3 coding sequence is TGTGCCTGGAGTGGAGGACAGGCCCTTGTGCAGTTCTTC. This sequence encodes CAWSGGQALVQFF.

The rearrangement uses TRBV5-4 and TRBJ2-2; no firm D call. The CDR3 contains 14 residues. With 1 base removed from V and 1 base from J, the gap between germline ends came to 5 bases. Germline CDR1 reads SGHNT; CDR2 reads YYREEE (reference sequence). CDR3 in amino acids: CASSLPKNTGELFF. In DNA form, the CDR3 reads TGTGCCAGCAGCTTGCCCAAGAACACCGGGGAGCTGTTTTTT.

J is TRBJ2-7 and V is TRBV5-1; the D gene is possibly TRBD2 (6 bases). Germline CDR1 SGHRS, CDR2 YFSETQ. Trimming took off 2 bases at V and 2 bases at J, with 11 bases between the two ends. The CDR3 is made up of 14 amino acids. The CDR3 bases are TGCGCCAGCAGCTTAGGGACTGGTACCTACGAGCAGTACTTC. Protein sequence: CASSLGTGTYEQYF.

V and J are TRBV18 and TRBJ2-7, with 10 bases aligning to TRBD1. The CDR3 is 16 amino acids. J lost 5 bases, V lost 4 bases, and 11 bases had no gene match. Looked up from germline, CDR1 is KGHSH and CDR2 is LQKENI. Written as DNA, the CDR3 is TGTGCCAGCTCACAAACGACAGGGGGCTTTGGGGACGAGCAGTACTTC. It encodes CASSQTTGGFGDEQYF.

The chain is built from TRBV28 and TRBJ2-3; D uncertain. Germline CDR1 and CDR2: MDHEN and SYDVKM. The V and J ends lost 5 bases and 8 bases respectively, with 11 bases between them. This CDR3 has 12 amino acids. This CDR3 reads CASSPPHFTQYF. CDR3 nucleotides: TGTGCCAGCAGTCCCCCCCATTTTACGCAGTATTTT.

CDR3 nucleotides: TGTGCCAGCAGCGCCATGCACAGGGGGGAGGAGACCCAGTACTTC. It encodes CASSAMHRGEETQYF. The rearrangement uses TRBV11-2 and TRBJ2-5, with 8 bases matching TRBD1. The CDR3 is 15 amino acids. The germline V gene has CDR1 SGHAT and CDR2 FQNNGV. V lost 5 bases to trimming and J lost 5 bases; unmatched junction nucleotides: 10.